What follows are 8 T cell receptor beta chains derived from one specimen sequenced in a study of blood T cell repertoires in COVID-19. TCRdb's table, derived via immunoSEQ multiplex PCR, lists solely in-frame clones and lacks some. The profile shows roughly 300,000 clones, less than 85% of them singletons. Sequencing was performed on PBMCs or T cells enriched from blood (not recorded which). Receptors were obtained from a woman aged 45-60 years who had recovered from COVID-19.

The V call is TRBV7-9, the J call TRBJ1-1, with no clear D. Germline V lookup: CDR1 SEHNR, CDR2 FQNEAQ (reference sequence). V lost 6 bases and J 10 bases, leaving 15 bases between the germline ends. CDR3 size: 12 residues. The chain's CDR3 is CASRPQAVGAFF. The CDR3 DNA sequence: TGTGCCAGCAGACCCCAGGCAGTAGGAGCTTTCTTT.

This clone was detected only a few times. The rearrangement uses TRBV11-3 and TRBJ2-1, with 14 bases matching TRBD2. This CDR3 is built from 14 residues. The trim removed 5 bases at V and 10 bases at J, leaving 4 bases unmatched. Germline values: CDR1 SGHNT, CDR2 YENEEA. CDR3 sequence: CASSLTSGRAEQFF. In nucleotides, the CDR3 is TGTGCCAGCAGCCTGACTAGCGGGAGGGCCGAGCAGTTCTTC.

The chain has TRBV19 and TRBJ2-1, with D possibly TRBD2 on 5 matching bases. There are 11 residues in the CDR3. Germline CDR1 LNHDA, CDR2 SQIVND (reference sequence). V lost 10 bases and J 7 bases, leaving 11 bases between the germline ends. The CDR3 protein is CATSLGNEQFF. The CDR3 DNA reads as TGTGCCACTAGCCTCGGGAATGAGCAGTTCTTC.

The CDR3 region has the DNA TGCGCCAGCAGCCAAGATGTGGGGCCCGGGCGGACCCAGTACTTC. It encodes CASSQDVGPGRTQYF. This chain joins TRBV4-3 and TRBJ2-5, with D perhaps matching TRBD1 (5 bases). Trimming left V 0 bases short and J 7 bases short, with 15 bases between. The CDR3 totals 15 residues. Per the germline V gene, CDR1 is LGHNA and CDR2 is YSLEER.

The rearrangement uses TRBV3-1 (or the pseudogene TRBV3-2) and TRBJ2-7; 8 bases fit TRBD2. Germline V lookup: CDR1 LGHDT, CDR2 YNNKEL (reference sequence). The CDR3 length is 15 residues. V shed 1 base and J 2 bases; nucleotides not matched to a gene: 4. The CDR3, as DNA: TGTGCCAGCAGCCAAGCGGCGGGGGGACCCTACGAGCAGTACTTC. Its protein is CASSQAAGGPYEQYF.

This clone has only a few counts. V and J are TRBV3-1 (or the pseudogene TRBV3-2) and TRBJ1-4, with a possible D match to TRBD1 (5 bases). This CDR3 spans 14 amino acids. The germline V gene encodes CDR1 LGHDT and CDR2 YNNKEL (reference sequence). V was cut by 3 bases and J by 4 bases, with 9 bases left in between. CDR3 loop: CASSQQGLNEKLFF. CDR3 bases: TGTGCCAGCAGCCAGCAGGGCCTTAATGAAAAACTGTTTTTT.

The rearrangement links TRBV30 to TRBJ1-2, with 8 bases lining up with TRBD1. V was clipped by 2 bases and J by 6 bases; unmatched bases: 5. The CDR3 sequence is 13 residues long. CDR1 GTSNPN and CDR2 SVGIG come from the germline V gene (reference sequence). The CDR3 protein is CAWSTQGAHGYTF. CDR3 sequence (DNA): TGTGCCTGGAGTACTCAGGGGGCCCATGGCTACACCTTC.

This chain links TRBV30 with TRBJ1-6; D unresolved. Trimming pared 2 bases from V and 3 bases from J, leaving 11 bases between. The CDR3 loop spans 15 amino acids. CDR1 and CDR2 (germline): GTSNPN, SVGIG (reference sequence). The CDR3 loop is CAWSRAGNYNSPLHF. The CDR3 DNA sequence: TGTGCCTGGAGTAGGGCCGGGAACTATAATTCACCCCTCCACTTT.